The clone carrying this TCR beta chain was detected only a few times. Germline V gene lookup returns CDR1 KGHSH and CDR2 LQKENI. V lost 4 bases, J lost 0 bases, and 3 bases stayed unmatched. This CDR3 is built from 17 residues. Unique molecular identifiers were built into the TCRbeta library. MiXCR, applied by TCRdb to the PCR reads, yields one record per CDR3 protein. The sample shows about 830,000 distinct CDR3 sequences, around 15% of them seen only once. The data were obtained in a study of T-cell reconstitution after alpha-beta-depleted transplantation in children. The chain joins TRBV18 to TRBJ2-6; 10 nucleotides match TRBD1. This TCR was sampled from a male patient under 18 who had a stem cell transplant for acute lymphoblastic leukemia, so the T cells may come from the graft donor. This sample comprised PBMCs, mostly from graft donor cells, obtained 360 days after TCRalphabeta/CD19-depleted stem cell transplant. CDR3 protein: CASSLGQGFSGANVLTF. The CDR3, as DNA: TGTGCCAGCTCACTGGGACAGGGGTTCTCTGGGGCCAACGTCCTGACTTTC. Supplemented by reference TRBV18 and TRBJ2-6, the full variable domain reads NAGVMQNPRHLVRRRGQEARLRCSPMKGHSHVYWYRQLPEEGLKFMVYLQKENIIDESGMPKERFSAEFPKEGPSILRIQQVVRGDSAAYFCASSLGQGFSGANVLTFGAGSRLTVL.